The clone carrying this T cell receptor (beta chain) showed up many times. Its antigen remains unknown. This specimen comes from a study of cytomegalovirus exposure and HLA in healthy donors. Study observations and caveats: While the bulk of TCR sequences proved rare, some public TCRs turned up in many donors. Confirmation was obtained in vitro that a few CMV-associated chains are specific for CMV antigens.

TCRdb keeps only in-frame clones here, not all; method: immunoSEQ multiplex PCR. This repertoire shows roughly 150,000 clones, roughly 91% found once; its top ten account for 2.5% to 4%. The donors formed part of the roughly 110-subject validation cohort, distinct from the approximately 670-subject first cohort. The CDR3 loop spans 16 amino acids. Trimming took 6 bases from V and 6 from J; bases not matched to a gene: 10. CDR1 is MRHNA, CDR2 SNTAGT, per germline. Input material: PBMCs. The TCR sequence derives from a young woman in good health and CMV-seropositive. The chain carries TRBV6-4 and TRBJ2-1; 11 bases align to TRBD2. The DNA of the CDR3 is TGTGCCAGCAGCGTAACTAGCGGGAGCTCAAGCAATGAGCAGTTCTTC. It codes for CASSVTSGSSSNEQFF.